A single sample is the source of the 3 T cell receptor beta chains below, sequenced in a study of T cells after yellow fever vaccination. Via MiXCR, TCRdb re-called the 5' RACE reads, giving one row per CDR3 protein. The sample has 450,000 to 600,000 distinct CDR3 sequences, roughly 14% seen once; the top ten hold roughly 13%. The specimen comprised PBMCs, sampled on the day of the yellow fever booster vaccination. The receptors originated from a man between 25 and 39 years old who received the YFV17D yellow fever vaccine.

The gene calls are TRBV6-1 and TRBJ2-4, with D perhaps TRBD1 (5 bases). The CDR3 extends over 17 amino acids. The V end lost 7 bases, the J end lost 0 bases, and 19 bases lay between the germline ends. Germline V CDR1 and CDR2: MNHNS, SASEGT. CDR3 DNA: TGTGCCAGCAAATTGGGCGCGACAGAACTAGCCAAAAACATTCAGTACTTC. Its protein is CASKLGATELAKNIQYF.

The rearrangement uses TRBV7-2 and TRBJ1-6; 8 bases are a match to TRBD1. The CDR3 runs to 15 residues. J was trimmed by 4 bases and V by 5 bases; bases with no gene match: 4. Per the germline V gene, CDR1 is SGHTA and CDR2 is FQGNSA. CDR3 residues: CASSQGQGYNSPLHF. The CDR3 nucleotides are TGTGCCAGCAGCCAAGGACAGGGTTATAATTCACCCCTCCACTTT.

The chain links TRBV11-1 to TRBJ1-2; 7 bases are a match to TRBD1. The CDR3 runs 18 residues. Germline V gives CDR1 SGHAT, CDR2 FQDESV (reference sequence). V lost 3 bases, J lost 4 bases, and 17 bases stayed unmatched. CDR3 in amino acids: CASSFAGGQAVSGYGYTF. The CDR3, as DNA: TGTGCCAGCAGCTTCGCCGGTGGACAGGCCGTCTCCGGCTATGGCTACACCTTC.